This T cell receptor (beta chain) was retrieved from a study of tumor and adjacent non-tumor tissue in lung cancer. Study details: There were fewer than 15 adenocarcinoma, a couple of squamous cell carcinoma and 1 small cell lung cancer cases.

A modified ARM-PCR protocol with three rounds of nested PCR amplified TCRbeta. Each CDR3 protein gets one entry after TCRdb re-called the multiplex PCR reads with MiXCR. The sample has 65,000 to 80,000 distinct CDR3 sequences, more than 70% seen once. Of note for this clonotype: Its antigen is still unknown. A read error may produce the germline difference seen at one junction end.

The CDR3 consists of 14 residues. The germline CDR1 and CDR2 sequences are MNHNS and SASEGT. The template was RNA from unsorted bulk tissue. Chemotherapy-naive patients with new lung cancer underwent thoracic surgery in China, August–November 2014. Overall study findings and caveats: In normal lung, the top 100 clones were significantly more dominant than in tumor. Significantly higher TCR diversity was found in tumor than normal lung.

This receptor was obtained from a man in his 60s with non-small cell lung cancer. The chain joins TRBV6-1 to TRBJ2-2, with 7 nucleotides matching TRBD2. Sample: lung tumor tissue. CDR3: CASTEGLDTGELFF. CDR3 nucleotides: TGTGCCAGCACTGAAGGACTAGACACAGGGGAGCTGTTTTTT.